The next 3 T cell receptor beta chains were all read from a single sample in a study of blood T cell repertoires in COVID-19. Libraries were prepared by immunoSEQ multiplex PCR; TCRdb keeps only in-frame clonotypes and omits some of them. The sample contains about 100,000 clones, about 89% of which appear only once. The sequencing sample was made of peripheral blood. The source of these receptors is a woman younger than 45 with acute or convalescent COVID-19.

Here the CDR3 reads CASSLLGSQETQYF. CDR3 bases: TGTGCCAGCAGCCTCTTAGGGAGTCAGGAGACCCAGTACTTC. The V gene is TRBV28, the J gene TRBJ2-5; D is possibly TRBD2 (5 bases). Germline assignment: CDR1 MDHEN and CDR2 SYDVKM. The germline V and J ends were trimmed by 6 bases and 5 bases, with 16 bases remaining between them. The CDR3 has 14 amino acids.

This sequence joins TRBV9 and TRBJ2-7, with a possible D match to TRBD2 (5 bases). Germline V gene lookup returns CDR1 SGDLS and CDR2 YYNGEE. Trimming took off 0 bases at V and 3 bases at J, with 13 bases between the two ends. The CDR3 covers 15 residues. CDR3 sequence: CASSVGPGSDYEQYF. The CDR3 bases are TGTGCCAGCAGCGTAGGGCCGGGGAGCGACTACGAGCAGTACTTC.

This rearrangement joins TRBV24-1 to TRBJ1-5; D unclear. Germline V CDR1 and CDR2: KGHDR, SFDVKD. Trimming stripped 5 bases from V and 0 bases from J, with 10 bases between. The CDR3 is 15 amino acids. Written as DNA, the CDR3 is TGTGCCACCAGTGGAGGGCTCGATAGCAATCAGCCCCAGCATTTT. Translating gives CATSGGLDSNQPQHF.